This TCR beta chain was observed in a study of neoadjuvant anti-PD-1 for oral cavity cancer. About the study: Patients without progression got a fourth dose around day 43.

Produced via immunoSEQ multiplex PCR; TCRdb's table is partial and in-frame only. The profile shows tens of thousands of clones, 25% to 30% of them singletons. The time point denotes: after neoadjuvant nivolumab, at surgical resection. The CDR3 consists of 16 residues. Germline lookup yields CDR1 LGHNA and CDR2 YNFKEQ. The junction had 9 bases not matched to a gene; V was cut back by 0 bases and J by 7 bases. V gene TRBV4-2 combines with J gene TRBJ2-7; 10 bases line up with TRBD2. The receptor was derived from a person aged 35-79 years with oral cavity squamous cell carcinoma. The source material was tumor tissue, sampled after nivolumab (anti-PD-1) treatment. CDR3 nucleotide sequence: TGTGCCAGCAGCCAAGATTGGCCTAGCGGGAGCCGGGAGCAGTACTTC. It specifies CASSQDWPSGSREQYF.